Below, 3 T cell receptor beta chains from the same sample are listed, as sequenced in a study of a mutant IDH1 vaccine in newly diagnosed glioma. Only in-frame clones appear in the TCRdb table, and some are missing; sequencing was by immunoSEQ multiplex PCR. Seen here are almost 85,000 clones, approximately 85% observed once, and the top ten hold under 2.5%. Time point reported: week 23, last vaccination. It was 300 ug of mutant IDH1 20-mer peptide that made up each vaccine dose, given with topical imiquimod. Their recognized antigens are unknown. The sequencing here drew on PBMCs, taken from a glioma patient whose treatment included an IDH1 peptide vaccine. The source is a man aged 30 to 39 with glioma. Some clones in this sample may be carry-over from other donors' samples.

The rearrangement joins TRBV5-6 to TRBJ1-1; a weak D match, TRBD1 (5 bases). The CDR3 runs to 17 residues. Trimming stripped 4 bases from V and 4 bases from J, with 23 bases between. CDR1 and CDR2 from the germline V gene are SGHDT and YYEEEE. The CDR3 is CASSKTGAAAHGTEAFF. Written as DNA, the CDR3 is TGTGCCAGCAGCAAAACCGGGGCAGCGGCCCACGGCACTGAAGCTTTCTTT. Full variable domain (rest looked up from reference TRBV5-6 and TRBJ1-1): DAGVTQSPTHLIKTRGQQVTLRCSPKSGHDTVSWYQQALGQGPQFIFQYYEEEERQRGNFPDRFSGHQFPNYSSELNVNALLLGDSALYLCASSKTGAAAHGTEAFFGQGTRLTVV.

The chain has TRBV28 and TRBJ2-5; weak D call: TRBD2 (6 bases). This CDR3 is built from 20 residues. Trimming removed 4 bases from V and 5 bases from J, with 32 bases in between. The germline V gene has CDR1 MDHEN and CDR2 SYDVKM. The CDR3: CASSSPASGTWEEAMETQYF. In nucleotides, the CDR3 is TGTGCCAGCAGTTCCCCCGCCTCCGGGACTTGGGAGGAGGCCATGGAGACCCAGTACTTC.

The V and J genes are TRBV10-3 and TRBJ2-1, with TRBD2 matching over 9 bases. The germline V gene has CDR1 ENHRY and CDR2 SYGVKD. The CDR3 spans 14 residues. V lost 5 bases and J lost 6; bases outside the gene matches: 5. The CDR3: CAISSVAGVNEQFF. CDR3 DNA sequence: TGTGCCATCAGTTCAGTAGCGGGAGTCAATGAGCAGTTCTTC.